Following are 10 T cell receptor beta chains from one sample sequenced in a study of T cell changes during pregnancy in multiple sclerosis. Sequencing used immunoSEQ multiplex PCR; TCRdb keeps in-frame clones, though not all of them. Of 50,000 to 60,000 clones listed, approximately 91% are singletons. This specimen was CD4+ T cells from peripheral blood mononuclear cells, taken in the first trimester of pregnancy. The receptors originated from a female donor with multiple sclerosis, enrolled in a pregnancy study.

The chain uses TRBV7-2 and TRBJ1-1, with 7 nucleotides matching TRBD1. After removal of 4 bases from V and 3 bases from J, the junction contained 5 bases not matched to a gene. Germline values: CDR1 SGHTA, CDR2 FQGNSA. The CDR3 has 14 residues. CDR3 sequence reads: CASSSGDSHTEAFF. The DNA of the CDR3 is TGTGCCAGCAGCTCGGGGGACAGTCACACTGAAGCTTTCTTT.

This clone was counted a single time. The chain uses TRBV19 and TRBJ2-6; TRBD1 is a possible D gene (6 bases). Trimming left V 5 bases short and J 4 bases short, with 15 bases between. CDR3 length equals 16 residues. CDR1 and CDR2 from the germline V gene are LNHDA and SQIVND (reference sequence). The CDR3 loop is CASSSTDRMGANVLTF. The CDR3 region has the DNA TGTGCCAGTAGTTCTACCGACAGGATGGGGGCCAACGTCCTGACTTTC. Supplemented by reference TRBV19 and TRBJ2-6, the full variable domain reads DGGITQSPKYLFRKEGQNVTLSCEQNLNHDAMYWYRQDPGQGLRLIYYSQIVNDFQKGDIAEGYSVSREKKESFPLTVTSAQKNPTAFYLCASSSTDRMGANVLTFGAGSRLTVL.

CDR3 in DNA: TGCGCCAGCAGCCTAAGCGAGGACTACTCCTACGAGCAGTACTTC. Its translation is CASSLSEDYSYEQYF. This chain uses TRBV4-1 with TRBJ2-7; a weak D match, TRBD2 (6 bases). V gave up 4 bases and J gave up 0 bases, with 13 bases separating them. The CDR3 consists of 15 residues. Germline CDR1 MGHRA, CDR2 YSYEKL.

Ten or more counts support this clone. The chain couples TRBV5-1 to TRBJ1-2; 8 bases are shared with TRBD1. The J segment lost 3 bases and the V segment lost 4 bases, leaving 5 bases of the junction unmatched. The CDR3 is made up of 14 amino acids. Looked up from germline, CDR1 is SGHRS and CDR2 is YFSETQ. The CDR3 spells CASSVLTGDYGYTF. CDR3 nucleotides: TGCGCCAGCAGCGTTTTGACAGGGGACTATGGCTACACCTTC.

This clone appeared a single time. This chain connects TRBV6-6 to TRBJ2-5; 9 bases map to TRBD1. The V gene's germline CDR1 is MNHNY and CDR2 SVGAGI (reference sequence). The junction had 5 bases not matched to a gene; V was cut back by 5 bases and J by 4 bases. This CDR3 region has 14 residues. The CDR3 spells CASSPPTGGETQYF. The CDR3 DNA reads as TGTGCCAGCAGTCCCCCGACAGGGGGAGAGACCCAGTACTTC.

The chain combines TRBV6-6 with TRBJ1-2, with 7 bases fitting TRBD1. The CDR3 contains 13 residues. CDR1 and CDR2 from the germline V gene are MNHNY and SVGAGI (reference sequence). V lost 5 bases to trimming and J lost 6 bases; unmatched junction nucleotides: 6. CDR3 amino acids: CASSPTGVDGYTF. DNA for the CDR3: TGTGCCAGCAGTCCTACAGGGGTTGATGGCTACACCTTC.

The V gene is TRBV4-3, the J gene TRBJ1-4; TRBD1 matches 9 bases. V shed 5 bases and J 2 bases; nucleotides not matched to a gene: 12. This CDR3 is 18 amino acids long. Germline lookup yields CDR1 LGHNA and CDR2 YSLEER. The CDR3 protein is CASSGTGGTSFTNEKLFF. CDR3 DNA sequence: TGCGCCAGCAGCGGAACAGGGGGCACCTCGTTTACTAATGAAAAACTGTTTTTT.

The chain carries TRBV10-3 and TRBJ1-2; the D gene is possibly TRBD1 (5 bases). Trimming cost V 4 bases and J 1 base, with 7 bases left between them. Germline CDR1 is ENHRY and CDR2 is SYGVKD. The CDR3 is 13 residues long. In nucleotides, the CDR3 is TGTGCCATCAGTGGGGGCATTAACTATGGCTACACCTTC. It encodes CAISGGINYGYTF.

J is TRBJ1-1 and V is TRBV5-4; TRBD1 is a possible D gene (6 bases). The V end was cut by 5 bases, the J end by 4 bases, with 24 bases between. The CDR3 runs 17 residues. The germline CDR1 and CDR2 sequences are SGHNT and YYREEE (reference sequence). The CDR3 spells CASSPEATGPLATEAFF. The CDR3 DNA is TGTGCCAGCAGTCCGGAGGCCACAGGGCCCTTAGCCACTGAAGCTTTCTTT.

This chain joins TRBV9 and TRBJ2-7; 8 nucleotides agree with TRBD1. This CDR3 is built from 15 residues. After removal of 4 bases from V and 0 bases from J, the junction contained 6 bases not matched to a gene. The germline V gene encodes CDR1 SGDLS and CDR2 YYNGEE. The CDR3 nucleotides are TGTGCCAGCAGCCCACGGACAGGGAGCTCCTACGAGCAGTACTTC. This gives the protein CASSPRTGSSYEQYF.